This T cell receptor beta chain was identified during a study of OX40 agonist ivuxolimab in advanced cancers. The germline V gene encodes CDR1 SGHAT and CDR2 FQNNGV. The CDR3 extends over 15 amino acids. Trimming stripped 3 bases from V and 3 bases from J, with 11 bases between. Assay: immunoSEQ multiplex PCR; the TCRdb copy retains only in-frame clones and omits some. The table lists approximately 59,000 clones, 70% to 90% of them singletons. The rearrangement links TRBV11-2 to TRBJ2-2, with D perhaps matching TRBD2 (7 bases). The source was CD4+ or CD8+ T cells sorted from blood, collected in a trial of the OX40 agonist ivuxolimab. This TCR derives from an adult with an advanced solid tumor such as melanoma, head and neck, liver or kidney cancer. CDR3 nucleotide sequence: TGTGCCAGCAGCTTCTCCGGGGGGCACACCGGGGAGCTGTTTTTT. This encodes CASSFSGGHTGELFF. The full variable domain, rest sourced from reference TRBV11-2 and TRBJ2-2, is EAGVAQSPRYKIIEKRQSVAFWCNPISGHATLYWYQQILGQGPKLLIQFQNNGVVDDSQLPKDRFSAERLKGVDSTLKIQPAKLEDSAVYLCASSFSGGHTGELFFGEGSRLTVL.